This T cell receptor beta chain was captured in a study of T cell responses to AZD1222 COVID-19 vaccine. Trimming pared 0 bases from V and 5 bases from J, leaving 7 bases between. Germline CDR1 reads SEHNR; CDR2 reads FQNEAQ (reference sequence). This CDR3 has 13 residues. Method: immunoSEQ multiplex PCR; TCRdb's copy keeps in-frame clones and lacks some. The sample records 120,000 or so clones, 80% to 90% being singletons. Notes on this clone: Distinct nucleotide sequences in the sample also encode this CDR3.

This chain links TRBV7-9 with TRBJ1-2; D is undetermined. The receptor was isolated from an adult in good health. The specimen was peripheral blood, collected on day 0 of AZD1222 vaccination. CDR3 protein: CASSLALGYGYTF. In nucleotides, the CDR3 is TGTGCCAGCAGCTTAGCGCTGGGGTATGGCTACACCTTC.